These 17 T cell receptor beta chains share one sample of origin, sequenced in a study of cytomegalovirus exposure and HLA in healthy donors. The primer mix had 60 Vbeta and 13 Jbeta primers. Sequenced by immunoSEQ multiplex PCR; TCRdb stores in-frame clones only, minus some. Of about 130,000 clones in the sample, 65% to 80% are singletons; the top ten hold about 4%. The sequencing input was PBMCs. These receptors were obtained from a male donor in good health and CMV-seronegative.

This clone was found a few times. The chain joins TRBV6-1 to TRBJ1-2, with D unresolved. V lost 8 bases, J lost 6 bases, and 10 bases lay in between. The CDR3 consists of 11 residues. The germline V gene encodes CDR1 MNHNS and CDR2 SASEGT. Here the CDR3 reads CASRRGNGYTF. The CDR3 nucleotides read TGTGCCAGCCGGCGAGGGAATGGCTACACCTTC.

A few counts support this clone. This chain connects TRBV7-2 to TRBJ1-5, with D possibly TRBD1 on 6 matching bases. CDR1 SGHTA and CDR2 FQGNSA come from the germline V gene. The V end lost 5 bases, the J end lost 4 bases, and 15 bases lay between the germline ends. The CDR3 loop spans 15 amino acids. The CDR3 region has the DNA TGTGCCAGCAGCCGGAACAGGGTGGCAAATCAGCCCCAGCATTTT. Its protein is CASSRNRVANQPQHF.

The chain uses TRBV25-1 and TRBJ2-2, with TRBD2 matching over 8 bases. The V and J ends lost 5 bases and 4 bases, in that order; junction bases with no gene match: 3. The CDR3 runs to 14 residues. CDR1 and CDR2 (germline): MGHDK, SYGVNS. The CDR3 loop is CASSIAGSTGELFF. CDR3 DNA sequence: TGTGCCAGCAGTATAGCGGGGTCCACCGGGGAGCTGTTTTTT.

The V call is TRBV5-4, the J call TRBJ2-5; possible D gene TRBD1, 5 bases. The CDR3 covers 15 residues. The V end lost 3 bases, the J end lost 5 bases, and 17 bases lay between the germline ends. Germline CDR1 reads SGHNT; CDR2 reads YYREEE (reference sequence). Here the CDR3 DNA reads TGTGCCAGCAGCTCGCAGGGTACGCCGCGGGAGACCCAGTACTTC. Translating gives CASSSQGTPRETQYF.

The V and J genes are TRBV23-1 and TRBJ2-7, with D perhaps matching TRBD1 (6 bases). TRBV23-1 belongs to the ORF category, with a function that is uncertain. The CDR3 length is 15 residues. The germline V and J ends were trimmed by 1 base and 2 bases, with 12 bases remaining between them. The CDR3 protein is CASSQYRGWTYEQYF. As DNA, the CDR3 is TGCGCCAGCAGTCAATATAGGGGGTGGACCTACGAGCAGTACTTC.

J is TRBJ1-1 and V is TRBV11-2; weak D call: TRBD1 (6 bases). Trimming pared 5 bases from V and 8 bases from J, leaving 18 bases between. This CDR3 is 14 amino acids long. From germline, CDR1 is SGHAT and CDR2 FQNNGV. In DNA, the CDR3 is TGTGCCAGCAGCCCGTTCAGGACAGCCCTAGAAGCTTTCTTT. Translated: CASSPFRTALEAFF.

The CDR3, as DNA: TGTGCCAGCAGCTATCGGACAGCAGATAATTCACCCCTCCACTTT. Translated, it gives CASSYRTADNSPLHF. The chain links TRBV9 to TRBJ1-6, with D perhaps TRBD1 (6 bases). The CDR3 consists of 15 residues. Looked up from germline, CDR1 is SGDLS and CDR2 is YYNGEE. The V gene lost 4 bases and the J gene lost 5 bases, with 13 bases spanning the gap.

This clone has more than one count but fewer than ten. The chain uses TRBV7-6 and TRBJ2-7; TRBD2 agrees at 12 bases. This CDR3 comprises 16 residues. J was trimmed by 1 base and V by 5 bases; bases with no gene match: 6. The germline CDR1 and CDR2 sequences are SGHVS and FNYEAQ. The CDR3: CASSKLAGGLSYEQYF. The CDR3 DNA follows: TGTGCCAGCAGCAAACTAGCGGGAGGCCTATCCTACGAGCAGTACTTC.

The rearrangement uses TRBV11-2 and TRBJ2-6; 9 nucleotides agree with TRBD2. The CDR3 is made up of 16 amino acids. V gave up 1 base and J gave up 14 bases; unmatched junction bases: 12. Germline V gene sequence: CDR1 SGHAT, CDR2 FQNNGV. Written as DNA, the CDR3 is TGTGCCAGCAGCTTAGGGTCTAGCGGGATTAGTAGGCTCCTGACTTTC. Translated: CASSLGSSGISRLLTF. Filled out from reference TRBV11-2 and TRBJ2-6, the complete variable domain reads EAGVAQSPRYKIIEKRQSVAFWCNPISGHATLYWYQQILGQGPKLLIQFQNNGVVDDSQLPKDRFSAERLKGVDSTLKIQPAKLEDSAVYLCASSLGSSGISRLLTFGAGSRLTVL.

There are a few counts of this clone. This sequence joins TRBV4-1 and TRBJ1-5, with D possibly being TRBD1 (5 bases). This CDR3 has 15 residues. Germline CDR1 MGHRA, CDR2 YSYEKL. V lost 1 base to trimming and J lost 6 bases, with 13 bases between them. The CDR3 bases are TGCGCCAGCAGCCAAGGGTGGGGGGGAACTCAGCCCCAGCATTTT. Translating gives CASSQGWGGTQPQHF.

The chain joins TRBV5-3 to TRBJ2-1; 9 nucleotides align to TRBD2. TRBV5-3 is reported as an ORF; its role is uncertain. The CDR3 runs to 16 residues. V lost 2 bases, J lost 3 bases, and 6 bases stayed unmatched. The DNA of the CDR3 is TGTGCCAGAAGCTTAGTAGCGGGGGTTAACTACAATGAGCAGTTCTTC. Its translation: CARSLVAGVNYNEQFF.

The gene calls are TRBV25-1 and TRBJ2-1; 9 bases line up with TRBD2. The CDR3 consists of 15 residues. V shed 6 bases and J 0 bases; nucleotides not matched to a gene: 3. Germline-derived CDR1 and CDR2 are MGHDK and SYGVNS. The CDR3 protein is CASRVSGSSYNEQFF. Here the CDR3 DNA reads TGTGCCAGCAGGGTTAGCGGGAGCTCCTACAATGAGCAGTTCTTC.

This chain joins TRBV5-1 and TRBJ2-5; TRBD2 agrees at 7 bases. V lost 4 bases and J lost 2; bases outside the gene matches: 8. This CDR3 spans 15 amino acids. Germline loops: CDR1 SGHRS, CDR2 YFSETQ. The CDR3 protein is CASSRGRAGQETQYF. The DNA for the CDR3 is TGCGCCAGCAGCAGGGGACGAGCGGGACAAGAGACCCAGTACTTC.

As DNA, the CDR3 is TGTGCCACCTCTTACAGGGAGGGTAACTATGGCTACACCTTC. It yields the protein CATSYREGNYGYTF. The gene calls are TRBV10-3 and TRBJ1-2; perhaps TRBD1 as D (6 bases). Looked up from germline, CDR1 is ENHRY and CDR2 is SYGVKD. This CDR3 has 14 residues. The V and J ends lost 10 bases and 1 base respectively, with 16 bases between them.

The table lists this clone with a count of one. The V call is TRBV6-1, the J call TRBJ1-1; TRBD1 matches at 7 bases. From germline, CDR1 is MNHNS and CDR2 SASEGT. After removal of 8 bases from V and 3 bases from J, the junction contained 12 bases not matched to a gene. This CDR3 has 15 residues. The CDR3 coding sequence is TGTGCCAGCGCTCGACAGGGCCAGCGGGACACTGAAGCTTTCTTT. It is translated as CASARQGQRDTEAFF.

The rearrangement links TRBV7-9 to TRBJ2-5, with a weak D call TRBD1 (5 bases). V shed 5 bases and J shed 3 bases, with 13 bases lying between them. This CDR3 has 14 amino acids. CDR1 and CDR2 from the germline V gene are SEHNR and FQNEAQ (reference sequence). CDR3 sequence: CASSPLGEEETQYF. CDR3 in DNA: TGTGCCAGCAGCCCCCTAGGGGAAGAAGAGACCCAGTACTTC.

There are a few counts of this clone. V and J are TRBV30 and TRBJ1-2; 7 bases are a match to TRBD1. There are 14 residues in the CDR3. J lost 6 bases, V lost 5 bases, and 12 bases had no gene match. Germline V gene data show CDR1 as GTSNPN and CDR2 as SVGIG (reference sequence). The CDR3 nucleotides read TGTGCCTGGGCTAAGCTCGGGACAGCTAATGGCTACACCTTC. Translation: CAWAKLGTANGYTF.